This TCR beta chain appears in the sequencing data of a study of control samples from healthy donors and cancer patients. The CDR3 is 16 residues long. From germline, CDR1 is SGHRS and CDR2 YFSETQ. V lost 0 bases and J 4 bases, leaving 17 bases between the germline ends. Libraries were prepared by immunoSEQ multiplex PCR; TCRdb keeps only in-frame clonotypes and omits some of them. The data contain 70,000 to 90,000 clones, 94% of them singletons. The V and J genes are TRBV5-1 and TRBJ2-7; weak D call: TRBD1 (6 bases). Sequenced: blood. The clonotype originates from a woman aged 18-29 years in good health. CDR3 region: CASSLDQLGARYEQYF. The CDR3 coding sequence is TGCGCCAGCAGCTTGGATCAGCTGGGGGCGAGGTACGAGCAGTACTTC.